These 14 T cell receptor beta chains came from one sample sequenced in a study of control samples from healthy donors and cancer patients (dated by TCRdb to about 2020). The method was the immunoSEQ multiplex PCR assay. TCRdb limited this immuneACCESS table to in-frame rearrangements with V and J called. A share of clones is missing; checked studies link under half to unresolved V genes, and the rest is unexplained. The sample contains some 120,000 clones, more than 75% of them found a single time. 2.9% of the sample is in the top ten clones. Material for sequencing was blood. These receptors originate from a man in his sixties in good health.

This chain links TRBV6-5 with TRBJ2-7; TRBD1 agrees at 7 bases. Losses at the gene ends were 5 bases for V and 2 bases for J; bases not matched to a gene: 9. The CDR3 extends over 15 amino acids. Germline V gene data show CDR1 as MNHEY and CDR2 as SVGAGI. The CDR3 spells CASSTGTAPTYEQYF. The CDR3 coding sequence is TGTGCCAGCAGTACCGGGACAGCGCCTACCTACGAGCAGTACTTC.

The chain is built from TRBV29-1 and TRBJ2-2, with D maybe TRBD1 (7 bases). Trimming removed 7 bases at V and 3 bases at J, with 12 bases between. The CDR3 spans 13 residues. Germline V gene lookup returns CDR1 SQVTM and CDR2 ANQGSEA. As DNA, the CDR3 is TGCAGCGCCGACAGGGAGGACACCGGGGAGCTGTTTTTT. It specifies CSADREDTGELFF.

This chain links TRBV5-6 with TRBJ1-2; 12 bases match TRBD1. Germline values: CDR1 SGHDT, CDR2 YYEEEE. This CDR3 has 17 amino acids. V lost 3 bases and J lost 8; bases outside the gene matches: 14. CDR3 region: CASSSGTGGAEVGGYTF. The CDR3 DNA sequence: TGTGCCAGCAGCTCCGGGACAGGGGGCGCGGAGGTAGGGGGCTACACCTTC.

This clone was picked up a small number of times. The CDR3 DNA reads TGTGCCAGCACCAGCGAGTGGCAGCCCCAGCATTTT. It codes for CASTSEWQPQHF. The chain uses TRBV28 and TRBJ1-5; D gene unclear. The germline V and J ends were trimmed by 7 bases and 7 bases, with 11 bases remaining between them. CDR3 length: 12 amino acids. Germline assignment: CDR1 MDHEN and CDR2 SYDVKM.

The gene calls are TRBV6-6 and TRBJ1-2; D might be TRBD1 (5 bases). Germline CDR1 and CDR2: MNHNY and SVGAGI (reference sequence). There are 13 residues in the CDR3. V gave up 10 bases and J gave up 6 bases, with 18 bases separating them. The CDR3 DNA reads TGTGCCACCTCAATAGGGGCGTCCAATGGCTACACCTTC. It encodes CATSIGASNGYTF.

This chain connects TRBV7-2 to TRBJ2-3; 8 nucleotides agree with TRBD2. The CDR3 contains 16 residues. The ends lost 1 base at V and 0 bases at J; junction bases unmatched: 3. Germline lookup yields CDR1 SGHTA and CDR2 FQGNSA. The CDR3 here is CASSLEAGASTDTQYF. CDR3 bases: TGTGCCAGCAGCTTAGAAGCGGGGGCCAGCACAGATACGCAGTATTTT.

The chain links TRBV5-1 to TRBJ1-1; D remains ambiguous. V lost 0 bases to trimming and J lost 8 bases, with 14 bases between them. There are 14 residues in the CDR3. Germline-derived CDR1 and CDR2 are SGHRS and YFSETQ. The chain's CDR3 is CASSLGGEGREAFF. CDR3 nucleotide sequence: TGCGCCAGCAGCTTGGGTGGTGAGGGCAGGGAAGCTTTCTTT.

This clone is a singleton in its sample. The J gene is TRBJ1-5, the V gene TRBV7-9; no clear D gene. Germline V gene sequence: CDR1 SEHNR, CDR2 FQNEAQ (reference sequence). The length of the CDR3 is 13 residues. Trimming shortened V by 8 bases and J by 2 bases, and 10 bases separated the two germline ends. The CDR3 is CASQNTGNQPQHF. The CDR3, as DNA: TGTGCCAGCCAAAATACTGGCAATCAGCCCCAGCATTTT.

Only a few counts were recorded for this clone. The genes are TRBV19 and TRBJ1-6, with D hard to call. Trimming removed 4 bases at V and 7 bases at J, with 5 bases between. CDR3 size: 12 residues. Germline CDR1 LNHDA, CDR2 SQIVND (reference sequence). This chain's CDR3 is CASSRGNSPLHF. CDR3 nucleotide sequence: TGTGCCAGTAGTAGGGGAAATTCACCCCTCCACTTT.

The chain is built from TRBV5-4 and TRBJ2-3, with D unclear. Germline V CDR1 and CDR2: SGHNT, YYREEE (reference sequence). V lost 3 bases and J 6 bases, leaving 11 bases between the germline ends. The CDR3 is made up of 13 amino acids. CDR3 in DNA: TGTGCCAGCAGCTCCGACCCTGGGGATACGCAGTATTTT. This codes for CASSSDPGDTQYF.

The rearrangement uses TRBV28 and TRBJ1-4, with 8 bases that match TRBD1. This CDR3 spans 17 amino acids. With 5 bases clipped from V and 0 bases from J, the junction kept 8 bases outside the gene matches. Germline V gene lookup returns CDR1 MDHEN and CDR2 SYDVKM. The CDR3, as DNA: TGTGCCAGCAGTCGGGACAGGACCATTGCAACTAATGAAAAACTGTTTTTT. Its protein is CASSRDRTIATNEKLFF.

The V gene is TRBV7-2, the J gene TRBJ2-7; no reliable D call. In germline, CDR1 is SGHTA, CDR2 FQGNSA. Between the trimmed V and J ends, which lost 5 bases and 6 bases, there was a span of 11 bases. The CDR3 extends over 12 amino acids. The CDR3 loop is CASSARLVEQYF. The CDR3 nucleotides are TGTGCCAGCAGCGCAAGGCTGGTCGAGCAGTACTTC.

The V call is TRBV7-2, the J call TRBJ1-1; 7 nucleotides match TRBD1. The ends lost 2 bases at V and 4 bases at J; junction bases unmatched: 4. The CDR3 spans 14 residues. The V gene's germline CDR1 is SGHTA and CDR2 FQGNSA. CDR3 in DNA: TGTGCCAGCAGCTTACAAGGGGGCCCCACTGAAGCTTTCTTT. Protein: CASSLQGGPTEAFF.

The DNA of the CDR3 is TGTGCCAGCAGCCAGGGAATCAGTAACAGCTATGGCTACACCTTC. This codes for CASSQGISNSYGYTF. The chain employs TRBV4-2 and TRBJ1-2; D is uncertain. Germline V gene data show CDR1 as LGHNA and CDR2 as YNFKEQ. The V gene lost 3 bases and the J gene lost 4 bases, with 15 bases spanning the gap. CDR3 size: 15 residues.